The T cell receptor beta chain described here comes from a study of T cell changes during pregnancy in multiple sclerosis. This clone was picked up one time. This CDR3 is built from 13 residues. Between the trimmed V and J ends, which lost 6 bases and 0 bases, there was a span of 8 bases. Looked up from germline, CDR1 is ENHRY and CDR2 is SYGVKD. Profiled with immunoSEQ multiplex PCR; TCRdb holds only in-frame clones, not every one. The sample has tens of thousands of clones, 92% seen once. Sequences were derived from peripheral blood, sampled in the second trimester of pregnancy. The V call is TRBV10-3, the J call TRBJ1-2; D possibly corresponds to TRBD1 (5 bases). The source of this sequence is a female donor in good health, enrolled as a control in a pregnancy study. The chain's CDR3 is CAISPGSNYGYTF. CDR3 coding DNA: TGTGCCATCAGCCCAGGGTCTAACTATGGCTACACCTTC.